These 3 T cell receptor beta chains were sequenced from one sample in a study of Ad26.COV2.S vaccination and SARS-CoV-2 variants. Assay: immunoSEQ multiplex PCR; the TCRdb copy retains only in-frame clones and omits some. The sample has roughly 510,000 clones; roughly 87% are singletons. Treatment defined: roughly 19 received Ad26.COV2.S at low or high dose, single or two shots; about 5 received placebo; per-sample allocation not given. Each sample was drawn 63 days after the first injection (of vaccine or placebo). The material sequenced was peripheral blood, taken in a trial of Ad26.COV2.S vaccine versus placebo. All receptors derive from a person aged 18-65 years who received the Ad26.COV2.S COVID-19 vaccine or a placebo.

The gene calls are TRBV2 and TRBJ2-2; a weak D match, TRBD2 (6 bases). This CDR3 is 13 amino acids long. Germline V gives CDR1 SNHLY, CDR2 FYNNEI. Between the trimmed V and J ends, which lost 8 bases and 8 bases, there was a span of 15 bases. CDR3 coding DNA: TGTGCCAGCGAGGGGCAGGGAGGTGGGGAGCTGTTTTTT. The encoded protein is CASEGQGGGELFF.

The CDR3 sequence is CASSPRLGRVASAHTDTQYF. CDR3 coding DNA: TGTGCCAGCAGCCCACGGCTAGGGAGGGTGGCATCGGCCCACACAGATACGCAGTATTTT. The V and J genes are TRBV7-8 and TRBJ2-3; TRBD2 matches at 7 bases. Trimming at V came to 5 bases and at J to 2 bases, leaving 22 bases not matched to a gene. The length of the CDR3 is 20 residues. Germline values: CDR1 SGHVS, CDR2 FQNEAQ. Full variable domain (outside the CDR3, taken from reference TRBV7-8 and TRBJ2-3): GAGVSQSPRYKVAKRGQDVALRCDPISGHVSLFWYQQALGQGPEFLTYFQNEAQLDKSGLPSDRFFAERPEGSVSTLKIQRTQQEDSAVYLCASSPRLGRVASAHTDTQYFGPGTRLTVL.

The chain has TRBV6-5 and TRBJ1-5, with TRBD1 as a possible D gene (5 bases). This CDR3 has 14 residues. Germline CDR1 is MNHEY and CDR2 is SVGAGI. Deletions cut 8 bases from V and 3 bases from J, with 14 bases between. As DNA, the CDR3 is TGTGCCAGCGGACTGGGACGGTACAATCAGCCCCAGCATTTT. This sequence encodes CASGLGRYNQPQHF.